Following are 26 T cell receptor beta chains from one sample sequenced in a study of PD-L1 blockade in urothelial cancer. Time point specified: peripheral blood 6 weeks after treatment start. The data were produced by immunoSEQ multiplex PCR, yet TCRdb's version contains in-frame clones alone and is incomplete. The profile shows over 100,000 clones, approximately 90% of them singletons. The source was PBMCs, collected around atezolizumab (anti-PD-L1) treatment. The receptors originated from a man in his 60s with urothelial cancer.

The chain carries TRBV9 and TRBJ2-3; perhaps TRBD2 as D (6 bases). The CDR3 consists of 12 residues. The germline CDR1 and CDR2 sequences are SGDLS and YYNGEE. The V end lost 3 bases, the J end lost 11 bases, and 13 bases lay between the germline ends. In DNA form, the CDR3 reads TGTGCCAGCAGCGCGCGGGACTCGAAGCAGTATTTT. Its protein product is CASSARDSKQYF. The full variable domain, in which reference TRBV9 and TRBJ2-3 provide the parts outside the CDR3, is DSGVTQTPKHLITATGQRVTLRCSPRSGDLSVYWYQQSLDQGLQFLIQYYNGEERAKGNILERFSAQQFPDLHSELNLSSLELGDSALYFCASSARDSKQYFGPGTRLTVL.

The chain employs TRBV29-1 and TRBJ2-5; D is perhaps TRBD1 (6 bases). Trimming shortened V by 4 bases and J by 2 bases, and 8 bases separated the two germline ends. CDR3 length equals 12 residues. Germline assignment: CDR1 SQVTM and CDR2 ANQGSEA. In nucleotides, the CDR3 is TGCAGCGTTGCGGGACAACAAGAGACCCAGTACTTC. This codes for CSVAGQQETQYF.

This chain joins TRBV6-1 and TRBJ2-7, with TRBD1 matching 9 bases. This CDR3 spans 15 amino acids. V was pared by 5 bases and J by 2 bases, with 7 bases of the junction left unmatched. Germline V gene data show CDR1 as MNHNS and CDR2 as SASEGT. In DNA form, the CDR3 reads TGTGCCAGCAGTTCTCCCGGGACAGGGACCTACGAGCAGTACTTC. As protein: CASSSPGTGTYEQYF.

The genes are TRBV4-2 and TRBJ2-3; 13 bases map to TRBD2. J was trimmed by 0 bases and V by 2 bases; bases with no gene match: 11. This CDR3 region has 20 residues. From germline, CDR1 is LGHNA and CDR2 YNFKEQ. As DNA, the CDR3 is TGTGCCAGCAGCCAATTAGCACTAGGGACTAGCGGGATTAGCACAGATACGCAGTATTTT. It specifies CASSQLALGTSGISTDTQYF.

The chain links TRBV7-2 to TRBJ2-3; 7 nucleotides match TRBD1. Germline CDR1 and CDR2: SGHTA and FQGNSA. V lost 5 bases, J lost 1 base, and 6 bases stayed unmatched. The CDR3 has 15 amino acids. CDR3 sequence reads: CASSPRGLGTDTQYF. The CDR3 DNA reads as TGTGCCAGCAGCCCAAGGGGGCTTGGCACAGATACGCAGTATTTT.

CDR3 region: CASSLASGGSDEQYF. The CDR3 DNA sequence: TGCGCCAGCAGCTTGGCCAGCGGGGGATCTGACGAGCAGTACTTC. J is TRBJ2-7 and V is TRBV5-1, with 8 bases matching TRBD2. Per the germline V gene, CDR1 is SGHRS and CDR2 is YFSETQ. With 0 bases clipped from V and 5 bases from J, the junction kept 7 bases outside the gene matches. There are 15 residues in the CDR3.

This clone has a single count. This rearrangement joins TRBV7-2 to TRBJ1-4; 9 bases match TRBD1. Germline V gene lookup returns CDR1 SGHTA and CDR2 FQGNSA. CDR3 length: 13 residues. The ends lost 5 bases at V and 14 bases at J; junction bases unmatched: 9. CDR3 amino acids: CASSAGQGRGLFF. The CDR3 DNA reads TGTGCCAGCAGCGCGGGACAGGGCCGGGGGCTGTTTTTT. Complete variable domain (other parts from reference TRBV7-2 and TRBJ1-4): GAGVSQSPSNKVTEKGKDVELRCDPISGHTALYWYRQSLGQGLEFLIYFQGNSAPDKSGLPSDRFSAERTGGSVSTLTIQRTQQEDSAVYLCASSAGQGRGLFFGSGTQLSVL.

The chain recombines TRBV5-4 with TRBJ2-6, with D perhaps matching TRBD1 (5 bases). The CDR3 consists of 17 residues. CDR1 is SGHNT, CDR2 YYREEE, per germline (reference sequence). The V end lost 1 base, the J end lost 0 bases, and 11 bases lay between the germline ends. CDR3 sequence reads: CASSLSGWDSGANVLTF. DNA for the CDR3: TGTGCCAGCAGCTTGTCAGGGTGGGACTCTGGGGCCAACGTCCTGACTTTC.

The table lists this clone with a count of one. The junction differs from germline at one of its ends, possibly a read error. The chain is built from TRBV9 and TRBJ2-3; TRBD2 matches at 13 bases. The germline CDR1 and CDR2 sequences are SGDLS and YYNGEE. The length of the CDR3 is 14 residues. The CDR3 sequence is CASSVGTSGGLGDF. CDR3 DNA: TGTGCCAGCAGCGTAGGGACTAGCGGGGGCCTAGGGGATTTT.

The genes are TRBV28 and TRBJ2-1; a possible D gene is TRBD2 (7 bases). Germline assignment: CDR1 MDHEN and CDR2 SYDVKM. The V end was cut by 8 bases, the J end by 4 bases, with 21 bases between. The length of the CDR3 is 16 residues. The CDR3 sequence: CASRRGGASGYNEQFF. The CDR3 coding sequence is TGTGCCAGCCGGAGGGGGGGGGCTAGCGGTTACAATGAGCAGTTCTTC.

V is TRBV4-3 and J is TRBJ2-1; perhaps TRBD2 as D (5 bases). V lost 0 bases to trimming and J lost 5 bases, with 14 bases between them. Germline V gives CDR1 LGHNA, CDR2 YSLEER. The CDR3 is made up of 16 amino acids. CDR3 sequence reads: CASSQDWRAGHNEQFF. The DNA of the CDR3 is TGCGCCAGCAGCCAAGATTGGCGGGCGGGCCACAATGAGCAGTTCTTC.

The CDR3 sequence is CAWGWVRGELFF. CDR3 nucleotide sequence: TGTGCCTGGGGATGGGTTCGCGGAGAACTGTTTTTT. The V and J genes are TRBV30 and TRBJ1-4; D is uncertain. The V gene's germline CDR1 is GTSNPN and CDR2 SVGIG (reference sequence). The germline V and J ends were trimmed by 5 bases and 12 bases, with 16 bases remaining between them. This CDR3 is built from 12 residues.

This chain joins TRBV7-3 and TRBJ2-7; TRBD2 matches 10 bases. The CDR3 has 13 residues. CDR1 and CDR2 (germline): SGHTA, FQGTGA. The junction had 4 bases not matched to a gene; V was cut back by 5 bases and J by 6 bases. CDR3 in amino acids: CASSPGTSVEQYF. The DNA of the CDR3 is TGTGCCAGCAGCCCAGGGACTAGCGTCGAGCAGTACTTC.

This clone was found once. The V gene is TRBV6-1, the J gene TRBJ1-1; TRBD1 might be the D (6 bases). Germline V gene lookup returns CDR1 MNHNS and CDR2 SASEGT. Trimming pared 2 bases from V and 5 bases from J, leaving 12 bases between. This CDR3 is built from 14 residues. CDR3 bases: TGTGCCAGCAGTGAAAGCAGGGGCGGAACTGAAGCTTTCTTT. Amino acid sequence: CASSESRGGTEAFF.

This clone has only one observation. The DNA for the CDR3 is TGCGCCAGCAGCTTGGGAGGGGGTGCCTACAATGAGCAGTTCTTC. Its translation is CASSLGGGAYNEQFF. The chain links TRBV5-1 to TRBJ2-1, with D possibly matching TRBD1 (6 bases). Germline loops: CDR1 SGHRS, CDR2 YFSETQ. V lost 0 bases, J lost 2 bases, and 9 bases lay in between. The CDR3 sequence is 15 residues long.

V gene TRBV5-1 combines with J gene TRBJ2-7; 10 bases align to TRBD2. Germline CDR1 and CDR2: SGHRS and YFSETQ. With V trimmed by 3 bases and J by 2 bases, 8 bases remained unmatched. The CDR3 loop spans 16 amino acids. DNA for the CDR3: TGCGCCAGCAGCTGGCCCGAACTAGCGGGGCCCTACGAGCAGTACTTC. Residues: CASSWPELAGPYEQYF.

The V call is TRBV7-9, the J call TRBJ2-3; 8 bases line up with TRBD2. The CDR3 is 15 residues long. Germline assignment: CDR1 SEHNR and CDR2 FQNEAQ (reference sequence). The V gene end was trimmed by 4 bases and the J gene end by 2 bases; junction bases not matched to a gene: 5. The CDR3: CASSSRGGSTDTQYF. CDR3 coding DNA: TGTGCCAGCAGCTCCCGCGGGGGGTCCACAGATACGCAGTATTTT.

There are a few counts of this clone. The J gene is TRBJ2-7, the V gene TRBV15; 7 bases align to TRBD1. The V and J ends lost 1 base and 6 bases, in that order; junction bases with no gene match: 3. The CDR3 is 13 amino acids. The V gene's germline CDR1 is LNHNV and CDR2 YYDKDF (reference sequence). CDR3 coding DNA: TGTGCCACCAGCAGAGGACAGGGCGGCGAGCAGTACTTC. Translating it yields CATSRGQGGEQYF.

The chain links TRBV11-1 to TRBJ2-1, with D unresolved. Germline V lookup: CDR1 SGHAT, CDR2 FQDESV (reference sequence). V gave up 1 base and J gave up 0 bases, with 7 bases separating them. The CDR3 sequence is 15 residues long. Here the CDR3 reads CASSLVESSYNEQFF. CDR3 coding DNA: TGTGCCAGCAGCTTAGTGGAGAGCTCCTACAATGAGCAGTTCTTC.

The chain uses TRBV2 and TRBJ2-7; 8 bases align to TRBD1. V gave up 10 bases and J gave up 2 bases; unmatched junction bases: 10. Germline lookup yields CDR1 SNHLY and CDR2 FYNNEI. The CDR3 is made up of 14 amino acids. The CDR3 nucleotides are TGTGCCACCGAACCGGGACAGGAAACCTACGAGCAGTACTTC. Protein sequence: CATEPGQETYEQYF.

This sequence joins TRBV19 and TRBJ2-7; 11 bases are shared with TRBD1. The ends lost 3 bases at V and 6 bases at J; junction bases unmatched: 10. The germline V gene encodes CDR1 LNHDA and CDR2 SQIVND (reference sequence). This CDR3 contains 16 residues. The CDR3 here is CASSIRSDRGRVEQYF. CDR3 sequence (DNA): TGTGCCAGTAGTATCCGCTCGGACAGGGGGCGGGTCGAGCAGTACTTC.

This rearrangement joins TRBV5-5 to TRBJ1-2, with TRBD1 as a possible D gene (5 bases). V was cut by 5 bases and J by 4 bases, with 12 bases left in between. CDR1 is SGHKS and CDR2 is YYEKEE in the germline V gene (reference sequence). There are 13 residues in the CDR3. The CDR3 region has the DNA TGTGCCAGCAGGCGGGACTCGACCTATGGCTACACCTTC. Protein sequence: CASRRDSTYGYTF.

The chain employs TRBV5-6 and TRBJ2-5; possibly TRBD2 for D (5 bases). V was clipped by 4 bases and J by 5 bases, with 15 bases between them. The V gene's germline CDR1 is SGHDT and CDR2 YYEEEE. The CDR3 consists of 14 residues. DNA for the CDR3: TGTGCCAGCAGCGACCCACTCGGCGGGGAGACCCAGTACTTC. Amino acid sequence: CASSDPLGGETQYF.

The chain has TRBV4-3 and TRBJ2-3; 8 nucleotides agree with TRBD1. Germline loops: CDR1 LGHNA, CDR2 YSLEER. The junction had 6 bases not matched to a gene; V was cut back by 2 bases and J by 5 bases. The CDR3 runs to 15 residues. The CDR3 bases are TGCGCCAGCAGCCAACAGGGGGCGAGGTTAGATACGCAGTATTTT. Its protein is CASSQQGARLDTQYF.

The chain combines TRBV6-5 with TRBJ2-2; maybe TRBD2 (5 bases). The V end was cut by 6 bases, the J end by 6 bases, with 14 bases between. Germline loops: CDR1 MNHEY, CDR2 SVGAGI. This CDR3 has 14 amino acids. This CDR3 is CASRDSAQAGELFF. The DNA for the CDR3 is TGTGCCAGCAGAGATAGCGCGCAAGCCGGGGAGCTGTTTTTT.

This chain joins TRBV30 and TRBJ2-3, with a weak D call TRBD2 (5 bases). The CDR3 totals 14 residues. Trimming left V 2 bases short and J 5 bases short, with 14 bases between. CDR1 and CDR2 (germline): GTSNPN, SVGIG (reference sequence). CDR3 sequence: CAWSRGLGEDTQYF. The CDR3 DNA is TGTGCCTGGAGTCGGGGTCTTGGGGAAGATACGCAGTATTTT. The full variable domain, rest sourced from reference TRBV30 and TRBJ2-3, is SQTIHQWPATLVQPVGSPLSLECTVEGTSNPNLYWYRQAAGRGLQLLFYSVGIGQISSEVPQNLSASRPQDRQFILSSKKLLLSDSGFYLCAWSRGLGEDTQYFGPGTRLTVL.